The subject of this entry is one TCR beta chain. Its cognate antigen is unknown. These data are taken from a study of cytomegalovirus exposure and HLA in healthy donors. Background on the study: Samples from HLA-typed donors yielded about 86 million unique TCRs in an early data release.

PCR was performed using 60 Vbeta and 13 Jbeta primers. Sequencing used immunoSEQ multiplex PCR; TCRdb keeps in-frame clones, though not all of them. The table lists 130,000 or so clones. Notes on the study in general: Donor immune exposure was known only as CMV serostatus.

CDR1 is SGHNT and CDR2 is YYREEE in the germline V gene (reference sequence). V gave up 3 bases and J gave up 11 bases; unmatched junction bases: 21. CDR3 length equals 18 residues. Donors were ostensibly healthy at sampling, although undocumented immune exposures were probable. This rearrangement joins TRBV5-4 to TRBJ2-5, with 11 bases lining up with TRBD2. The specimen sequenced was PBMCs. This receptor was taken from a woman under 30 in good health and CMV-seronegative. CDR3 amino acids: CASSSYSGRAVLSYEQYF. Here the CDR3 DNA reads TGTGCCAGCAGCTCCTATAGCGGGAGGGCCGTTTTGTCCTATGAGCAGTACTTC.